The T cell receptor beta chain under discussion was sequenced for a study of cytomegalovirus exposure and HLA in healthy donors. Those who donated were healthy bone marrow donors. Researchers ran the PCR with 60 Vbeta and 13 Jbeta primers. The protocol was immunoSEQ multiplex PCR, while the TCRdb copy is restricted to in-frame clones and leaves out a portion. Of about 94,000 clones in the sample, around 73% are singletons; the top ten hold about 0.79%. The CDR3 is 13 residues long. In germline, CDR1 is PRHDT, CDR2 FYEKMQ (reference sequence). V lost 5 bases and J 5 bases, leaving 12 bases between the germline ends.

V is TRBV13 and J is TRBJ1-1; the D gene is possibly TRBD1 (6 bases). This sequence was found in a woman aged 60 to 75 in good health and CMV-seronegative. The specimen was PBMCs. The CDR3 DNA reads as TGTGCCAGCAGCCCACCTACAGGGACTGAAGCTTTCTTT. Residues: CASSPPTGTEAFF.